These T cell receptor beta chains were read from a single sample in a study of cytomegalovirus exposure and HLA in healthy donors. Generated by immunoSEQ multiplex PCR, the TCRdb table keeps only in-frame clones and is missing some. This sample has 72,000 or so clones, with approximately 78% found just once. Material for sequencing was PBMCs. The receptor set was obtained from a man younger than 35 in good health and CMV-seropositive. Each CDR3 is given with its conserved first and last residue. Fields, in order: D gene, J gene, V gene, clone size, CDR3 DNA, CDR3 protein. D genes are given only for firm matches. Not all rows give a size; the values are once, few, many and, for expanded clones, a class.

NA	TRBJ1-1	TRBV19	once	TGTGCCACCACCTTGGGGACATTGAACACTGAAGCTTTCTTT	CATTLGTLNTEAFF
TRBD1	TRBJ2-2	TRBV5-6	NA	TGTGCCAGCAGCTCACAACAGGGGCGGTACACCGGGGAGCTGTTTTTT	CASSSQQGRYTGELFF
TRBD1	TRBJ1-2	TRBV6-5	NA	TGTGCCAGCAGACAGGGGGAACGCTATGGCTACACCTTC	CASRQGERYGYTF
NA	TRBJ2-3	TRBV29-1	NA	TGCAGCGTTGATGGGCCAGGGGAGGGAGATACGCAGTATTTT	CSVDGPGEGDTQYF
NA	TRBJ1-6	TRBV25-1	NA	TGTGCCAGCACGTTCGGAGGGAGGTCACCCCTCCACTTT	CASTFGGRSPLHF
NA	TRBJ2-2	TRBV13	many	TGTGCCAGCAGCTCGATAGATGGCACCGGGGAGCTGTTTTTT	CASSSIDGTGELFF
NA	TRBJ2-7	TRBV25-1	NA	TGTGCCAGCAGTGGACAGGTGGCCCACGAGCAGTACTTC	CASSGQVAHEQYF
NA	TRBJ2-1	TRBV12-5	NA	TGTGCTAGTGGCCAGGGCCGATACAATGAGCAGTTCTTC	CASGQGRYNEQFF
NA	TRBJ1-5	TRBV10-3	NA	TGTGCCATCAGAGGGGATTCAGGCAATCAGCCCCAGCATTTT	CAIRGDSGNQPQHF
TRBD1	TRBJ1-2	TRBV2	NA	TGTGCCAGCACTCCACCTGACAGGGGACAGGGCTACACCTTC	CASTPPDRGQGYTF
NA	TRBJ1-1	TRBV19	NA	TGTGCCAGTAACCCCAGGGAGGGTGAAGCTTTCTTT	CASNPREGEAFF
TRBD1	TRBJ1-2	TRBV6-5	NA	TGTGCCAGCAGCCAAGTCACACAGGGGGCCTATGGCTACACCTTC	CASSQVTQGAYGYTF
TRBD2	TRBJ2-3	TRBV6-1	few	TGTGCCAGCCCTATAGCGGGCTTCACAGATACGCAGTATTTT	CASPIAGFTDTQYF
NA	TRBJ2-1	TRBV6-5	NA	TGTGCCAGCAGTAGAGACAGGTACAATGAGCAGTTCTTC	CASSRDRYNEQFF
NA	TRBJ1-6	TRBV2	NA	TGTGCCAGCAGTGAATTGCAGGGAGGTGGATCACCCCTCCACTTT	CASSELQGGGSPLHF
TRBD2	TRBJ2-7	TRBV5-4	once	TGTGCCAGCAGCTTGGTCGCGGGAGACTCGTTGTCCTACGAGCAGTACTTC	CASSLVAGDSLSYEQYF
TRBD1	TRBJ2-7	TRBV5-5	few	TGTGCCAGCAGCAAAGGGACAGCTTTATACGAGCAGTACTTC	CASSKGTALYEQYF
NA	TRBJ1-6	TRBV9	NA	TGTGCCAGCAGCGTAGAAGGAGGCCTTAATTCACCCCTCCACTTT	CASSVEGGLNSPLHF
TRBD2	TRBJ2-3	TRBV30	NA	TGTGCCTGGAGTGTAAAGGCGGGGGGGCACGATACGCAGTATTTT	CAWSVKAGGHDTQYF
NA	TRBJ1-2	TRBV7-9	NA	TGTGCCAGCAGCTTAGATACAGGGACCTATGGCTACACCTTC	CASSLDTGTYGYTF
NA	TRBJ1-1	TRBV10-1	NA	TGCGCCAGCAGTGAGAGCGGATTATACACTGAAGCTTTCTTT	CASSESGLYTEAFF
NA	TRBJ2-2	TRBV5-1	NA	TGCGCCAGCAGCTTGGGGGACTCGAACACCGGGGAGCTGTTTTTT	CASSLGDSNTGELFF
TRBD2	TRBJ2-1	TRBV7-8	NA	TGTGCCAGCAGCCCTACGGGCCTAGCGGCAGCGGAGCAGTTCTTC	CASSPTGLAAAEQFF
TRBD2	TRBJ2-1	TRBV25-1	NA	TGTGCCAGCAGTGAACCCCTAGCGGGTAAGAATGAGCAGTTCTTC	CASSEPLAGKNEQFF
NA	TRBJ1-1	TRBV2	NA	TGTGCCAGCAGTGAGAGGAGCACTTCGAACACTGAAGCTTTCTTT	CASSERSTSNTEAFF
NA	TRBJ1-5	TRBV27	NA	TGTGCCAGCAGAAAGGGAGGGGGACAGCCCCAGCATTTT	CASRKGGGQPQHF
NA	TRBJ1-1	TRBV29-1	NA	TGCAGCGCCAATCCCTTGGAGGGGTCGAACACTGAAGCTTTCTTT	CSANPLEGSNTEAFF
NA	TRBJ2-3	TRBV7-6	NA	TGTGCCAGCAGCCTAGGGGAGGGGGTCTACCTAGCCACAGATACGCAGTATTTT	CASSLGEGVYLATDTQYF
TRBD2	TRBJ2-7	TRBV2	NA	TGTGCCAGCAGTGATCCCCTGGGACTAGCGGGGGGCCCCTACGAGCAGTACTTC	CASSDPLGLAGGPYEQYF
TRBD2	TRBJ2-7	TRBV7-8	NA	TGTGCCAGCAGCTGGACTAGCGGGGCCTCCTACGAGCAGTACTTC	CASSWTSGASYEQYF
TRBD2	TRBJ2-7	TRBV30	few	TGTGCCTGGAGTGTACTGGGAGCGAGCGGGAGGATCTACGAGCAGTACTTC	CAWSVLGASGRIYEQYF
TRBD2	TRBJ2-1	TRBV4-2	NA	TGTGCCAGCAGCCAAGCAATAGGGACTAGCGCTTACAATGAGCAGTTCTTC	CASSQAIGTSAYNEQFF
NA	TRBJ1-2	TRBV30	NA	TGTGCCTGGAGCGAAATTCCACTGAGCTACACCTTC	CAWSEIPLSYTF
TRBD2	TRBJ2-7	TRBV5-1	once	TGCGCCAGCAGCCAGGGACTAGCGGGAGGAGGCGAGCAGTACTTC	CASSQGLAGGGEQYF
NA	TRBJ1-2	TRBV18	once	TGTGCCAGCTCCGCGGGGGCAGAGGACTATGGCTACACCTTC	CASSAGAEDYGYTF
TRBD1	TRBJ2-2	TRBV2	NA	TGTGCCAGCAGTGCCGGACAGGGGGGAACCGGGGAGCTGTTTTTT	CASSAGQGGTGELFF
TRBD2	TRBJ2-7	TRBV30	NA	TGTGCCTGGAGTGTACGGTCCAGCGGGAGTACCTACGAGCAGTACTTC	CAWSVRSSGSTYEQYF